This passage covers 20 T cell receptor beta chains from one sample sequenced in a study of cytomegalovirus exposure and HLA in healthy donors. The PCR ran on 60 Vbeta and 13 Jbeta primers. Measured with immunoSEQ multiplex PCR; TCRdb has only the in-frame clones, and not every one. The table records just over 200,000 clones, roughly 68% of them present only once. What was sequenced was PBMCs. The receptors were sampled from a man aged 40-55 years in good health and CMV-seropositive.

The V call is TRBV6-5, the J call TRBJ1-5, with TRBD1 matching 7 bases. CDR1 is MNHEY and CDR2 is SVGAGI in the germline V gene. Trimming took 6 bases from V and 6 from J; bases not matched to a gene: 8. CDR3 length: 14 residues. CDR3 loop: CASSTPQGGQPQHF. DNA of the CDR3: TGTGCCAGCAGCACCCCTCAGGGGGGTCAGCCCCAGCATTTT.

The rearrangement uses TRBV6-6 and TRBJ2-1, with TRBD2 matching over 10 bases. The CDR3 covers 15 residues. The germline gives CDR1 MNHNY, CDR2 SVGAGI (reference sequence). V dropped 5 bases and J dropped 2; count of bases not matched to a gene: 3. CDR3 region: CASSPAGGTYNEQFF. Here the CDR3 DNA reads TGTGCCAGCAGTCCAGCGGGAGGGACCTACAATGAGCAGTTCTTC.

The V gene is TRBV19, the J gene TRBJ2-1; D is perhaps TRBD2 (5 bases). Germline values: CDR1 LNHDA, CDR2 SQIVND (reference sequence). The CDR3 runs to 15 residues. V was clipped by 5 bases and J by 0 bases, with 11 bases between them. The CDR3 region is CASSVGLHSYNEQFF. The DNA for the CDR3 is TGTGCCAGTAGTGTAGGACTCCACTCCTACAATGAGCAGTTCTTC.

The rearrangement uses TRBV13 and TRBJ1-2; 12 bases match TRBD1. CDR3 length: 18 amino acids. The V segment lost 5 bases and the J segment 3 bases; nucleotides outside the gene matches: 13. CDR1 is PRHDT and CDR2 is FYEKMQ in the germline V gene (reference sequence). The CDR3 nucleotides are TGTGCCAGCAGCGGCAAATGGGGGACAGGGGGCAACGACTATGGCTACACCTTC. Its protein product is CASSGKWGTGGNDYGYTF.

This clone was counted a single time. The chain recombines TRBV29-1 with TRBJ1-2; 7 positions match TRBD1. In germline, CDR1 is SQVTM, CDR2 ANQGSEA. CDR3 size: 13 residues. V trimming: 4 bases; J trimming: 1 base; junction bases outside the gene matches: 3. The CDR3, as DNA: TGCAGCGTTGCAACAGGGGATAACTATGGCTACACCTTC. The encoded protein is CSVATGDNYGYTF.

This chain links TRBV6-5 with TRBJ2-5; D remains unclear. The V and J ends lost 6 bases and 2 bases respectively, with 4 bases between them. This CDR3 has 11 residues. Germline CDR1 MNHEY, CDR2 SVGAGI. Written as DNA, the CDR3 is TGTGCCAGCAGATTACAAGAGACCCAGTACTTC. Protein sequence: CASRLQETQYF.

The chain links TRBV6-5 to TRBJ1-2, with D possibly matching TRBD1 (5 bases). CDR3 size: 15 residues. V lost 6 bases, J lost 2 bases, and 16 bases lay in between. Germline V gives CDR1 MNHEY, CDR2 SVGAGI. The CDR3 DNA reads as TGTGCCAGCAGACTACTCGGGGGAGGGAACTATGGCTACACCTTC. It is translated as CASRLLGGGNYGYTF.

J is TRBJ2-7 and V is TRBV18; 10 positions agree with TRBD1. CDR3 length: 16 residues. Per germline, CDR1 KGHSH and CDR2 LQKENI. V was pared by 0 bases and J by 7 bases, with 9 bases of the junction left unmatched. The CDR3: CASSPPRGQGPGEQYF. CDR3 coding DNA: TGTGCCAGCTCACCACCGAGGGGACAGGGGCCGGGGGAGCAGTACTTC.

The sample holds one count of this clone. This chain connects TRBV6-1 to TRBJ1-1; D call uncertain. In germline, CDR1 is MNHNS, CDR2 SASEGT. There are 13 residues in the CDR3. The V end was cut by 5 bases, the J end by 0 bases, with 7 bases between. CDR3 nucleotide sequence: TGTGCCAGCAGTCCTCTATTGAACACTGAAGCTTTCTTT. Protein product: CASSPLLNTEAFF.

This sequence joins TRBV18 and TRBJ1-1, with TRBD1 matching 7 bases. Trimming at V came to 3 bases and at J to 0 bases, leaving 7 bases not matched to a gene. Germline loops: CDR1 KGHSH, CDR2 LQKENI. CDR3 length: 16 amino acids. CDR3 protein: CASSPPGQRMNTEAFF. CDR3 coding DNA: TGTGCCAGCTCACCGCCGGGACAGAGAATGAACACTGAAGCTTTCTTT.

J is TRBJ2-7 and V is TRBV4-2; D is possibly TRBD1 (6 bases). Germline V gene data show CDR1 as LGHNA and CDR2 as YNFKEQ. The CDR3 has 13 amino acids. Trimming took 0 bases from V and 8 from J, leaving 11 bases between them. The DNA of the CDR3 is TGTGCCAGCAGCCAAGATCTAGGGGACAAGCAGTACTTC. This sequence encodes CASSQDLGDKQYF.

The chain is built from TRBV6-4 and TRBJ1-5, with a possible D match to TRBD1 (6 bases). Germline loops: CDR1 MRHNA, CDR2 SNTAGT. V shed 6 bases and J shed 3 bases, with 12 bases lying between them. CDR3 length: 14 residues. The CDR3 nucleotides are TGTGCCAGCAGCCCAGGGGCAACCAATCAGCCCCAGCATTTT. Residues: CASSPGATNQPQHF.

The J gene is TRBJ1-4, the V gene TRBV7-9; unclear D gene. This CDR3 region has 15 residues. CDR1 SEHNR and CDR2 FQNEAQ come from the germline V gene (reference sequence). The V end was cut by 3 bases, the J end by 4 bases, with 12 bases between. Written as DNA, the CDR3 is TGTGCCAGCAGCTTCGATGGCCGTTTTAATGAAAAACTGTTTTTT. Protein: CASSFDGRFNEKLFF.

The table lists this clone with a count of one. The V call is TRBV4-3, the J call TRBJ1-1; perhaps TRBD1 as D (5 bases). Per germline, CDR1 LGHNA and CDR2 YSLEER. The CDR3 runs 14 residues. Trimming removed 3 bases from V and 7 bases from J, with 15 bases in between. The CDR3 here is CASSQLTGRNEAFF. CDR3 nucleotide sequence: TGCGCCAGCAGCCAGTTAACAGGTAGAAATGAAGCTTTCTTT.

The J gene is TRBJ1-1, the V gene TRBV5-1, with 10 bases identical to TRBD1. Looked up from germline, CDR1 is SGHRS and CDR2 is YFSETQ. The V and J ends lost 2 bases and 0 bases, in that order; junction bases with no gene match: 1. The CDR3 consists of 15 residues. CDR3 residues: CASSFDRGLNTEAFF. The CDR3 nucleotides read TGCGCCAGCAGCTTTGACAGGGGGCTGAACACTGAAGCTTTCTTT.

This rearrangement joins TRBV9 to TRBJ2-3, with a possible D match to TRBD2 (7 bases). V gave up 3 bases and J gave up 4 bases, with 15 bases separating them. The CDR3 runs 15 residues. Germline lookup yields CDR1 SGDLS and CDR2 YYNGEE. Here the CDR3 DNA reads TGTGCCAGCAGCGGTCGAGGGGGGGCCCCAGATACGCAGTATTTT. Residues: CASSGRGGAPDTQYF.

The V gene is TRBV7-9, the J gene TRBJ2-1; 8 nucleotides agree with TRBD2. Unmatched junction bases numbered 7, after V lost 2 bases and J lost 4 bases. In germline, CDR1 is SEHNR, CDR2 FQNEAQ (reference sequence). CDR3 size: 16 residues. As DNA, the CDR3 is TGTGCCAGCAGCTTAAGTGTAAGCGGGGGTTACAATGAGCAGTTCTTC. This gives the protein CASSLSVSGGYNEQFF.

The CDR3 here is CASGGLNTGELFF. The DNA of the CDR3 is TGTGCCAGCGGCGGCCTCAACACCGGGGAGCTGTTTTTT. The chain carries TRBV2 and TRBJ2-2; no clear D. Germline V gene data show CDR1 as SNHLY and CDR2 as FYNNEI. V lost 8 bases and J lost 2, with 9 bases in between. This CDR3 contains 13 residues.

This chain connects TRBV11-2 to TRBJ2-3; 8 nucleotides align to TRBD2. Germline CDR1 SGHAT, CDR2 FQNNGV. V shed 5 bases and J 2 bases; nucleotides not matched to a gene: 6. This CDR3 has 15 amino acids. The CDR3 nucleotides read TGTGCCAGCAGCCCCCTTAGCGGGGTCACAGATACGCAGTATTTT. It yields the protein CASSPLSGVTDTQYF. The variable domain in full, completed from reference TRBV11-2 and TRBJ2-3, reads EAGVAQSPRYKIIEKRQSVAFWCNPISGHATLYWYQQILGQGPKLLIQFQNNGVVDDSQLPKDRFSAERLKGVDSTLKIQPAKLEDSAVYLCASSPLSGVTDTQYFGPGTRLTVL.

V and J are TRBV7-2 and TRBJ1-2; 7 nucleotides match TRBD1. The CDR3 runs 16 residues. Trimming removed 1 base from V and 1 base from J; junction bases left unmatched: 6. Germline CDR1 SGHTA, CDR2 FQGNSA. The CDR3 here is CASSLGTGEFNYGYTF. CDR3 bases: TGTGCCAGCAGCTTAGGGACAGGCGAATTTAACTATGGCTACACCTTC.